These 6 T cell receptor beta chains came from one sample sequenced in a study of OX40 agonist ivuxolimab in advanced cancers. Only in-frame clones appear in the TCRdb table, and some are missing; sequencing was by immunoSEQ multiplex PCR. The data contain 70,000 to 80,000 clones, around nine tenths of them singletons. Sequencing was performed on CD4+ or CD8+ T cells sorted from blood, taken in a trial of the OX40 agonist ivuxolimab. The receptors derive from an adult with an advanced solid tumor such as melanoma, head and neck, liver or kidney cancer.

This clone was counted only a few times. V is TRBV14 and J is TRBJ1-5; D gene uncertain. Germline-derived CDR1 and CDR2 are SGHDN and FVKESK. The ends were cut back, 0 bases at V and 7 bases at J, with 7 bases in the middle. CDR3 size: 13 residues. The CDR3 here is CASSQDRSQPQHF. The CDR3 bases are TGTGCCAGCAGCCAAGATAGGTCCCAGCCCCAGCATTTT.

The chain joins TRBV7-5 to TRBJ2-1; the table's D gene call, TRBD1, was not cross checked with the DNA. TRBV7-5 represents a pseudogene. This CDR3 comprises 16 residues. The DNA for the CDR3 is TGTGTCAGAAGCTTAGGCGTCAGGGGGAGATACAATGAGCAGTTCTTC. Translating it yields CVRSLGVRGRYNEQFF.

The chain couples TRBV7-9 to TRBJ2-4; TRBD1 aligns across 8 bases. The CDR3 spans 11 residues. Germline CDR1 is SEHNR and CDR2 is FQNEAQ (reference sequence). Germline trimming cut 5 bases from V and 13 bases from J; bases unmatched to any gene: 4. The CDR3 nucleotides are TGTGCCAGCAGCCCCGGGGACAGGCAGTACTTC. Protein sequence: CASSPGDRQYF.

The J gene is TRBJ2-7, the V gene TRBV21-1; TRBD1, as called in the table, went unchecked against the DNA. TRBV21-1 is labeled a pseudogene. CDR3 length: 15 amino acids. This chain's CDR3 is CASSKYRPGTYEQYF. The DNA for the CDR3 is TGTGCCAGCAGCAAATATCGGCCAGGAACCTACGAGCAGTACTTC.

This chain uses TRBV6-6 with TRBJ2-7, with TRBD1 matching 10 bases. The CDR3 covers 14 residues. Trimming cost V 5 bases and J 1 base; bases outside gene matches: 2. Germline V gene data show CDR1 as MNHNY and CDR2 as SVGAGI (reference sequence). The CDR3 DNA reads as TGTGCCAGCAGTCAGGACAGGGGGTCCTACGAGCAGTACTTC. It yields the protein CASSQDRGSYEQYF.

J is TRBJ2-2 and V is TRBV30; no reliable D call. Germline V gene lookup returns CDR1 GTSNPN and CDR2 SVGIG (reference sequence). Trimming stripped 3 bases from V and 0 bases from J, with 8 bases between. The CDR3 is 14 amino acids. CDR3 in DNA: TGTGCCTGGAGAGGCACCGCGAACACCGGGGAGCTGTTTTTT. As protein: CAWRGTANTGELFF.